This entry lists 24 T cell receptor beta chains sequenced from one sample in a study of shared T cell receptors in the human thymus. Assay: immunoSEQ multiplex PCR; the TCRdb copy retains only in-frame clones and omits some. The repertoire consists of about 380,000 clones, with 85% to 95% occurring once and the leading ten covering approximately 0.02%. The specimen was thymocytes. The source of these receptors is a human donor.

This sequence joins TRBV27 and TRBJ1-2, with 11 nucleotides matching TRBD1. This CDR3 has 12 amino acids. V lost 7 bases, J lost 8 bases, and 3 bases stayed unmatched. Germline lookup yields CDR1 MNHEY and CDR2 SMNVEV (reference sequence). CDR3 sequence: CASMDRGRGYTF. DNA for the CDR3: TGTGCCAGCATGGACAGGGGGCGGGGCTACACCTTC.

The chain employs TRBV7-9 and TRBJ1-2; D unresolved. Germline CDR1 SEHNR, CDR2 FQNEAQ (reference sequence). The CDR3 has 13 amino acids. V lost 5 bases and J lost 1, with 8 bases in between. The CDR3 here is CASSVTVNYGYTF. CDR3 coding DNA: TGTGCCAGCAGCGTTACAGTTAACTATGGCTACACCTTC.

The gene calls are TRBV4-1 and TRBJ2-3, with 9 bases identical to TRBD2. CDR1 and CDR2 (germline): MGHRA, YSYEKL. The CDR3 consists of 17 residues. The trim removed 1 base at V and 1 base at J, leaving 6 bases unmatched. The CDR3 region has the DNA TGCGCCAGCAGCCAAGTCCCCTCTAGCGGGGGCACAGATACGCAGTATTTT. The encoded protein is CASSQVPSSGGTDTQYF.

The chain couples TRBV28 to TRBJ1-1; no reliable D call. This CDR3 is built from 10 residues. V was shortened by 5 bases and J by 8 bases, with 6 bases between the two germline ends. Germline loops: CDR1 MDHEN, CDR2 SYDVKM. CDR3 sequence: CASSTREAFF. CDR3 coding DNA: TGTGCCAGCAGTACCCGAGAAGCTTTCTTT.

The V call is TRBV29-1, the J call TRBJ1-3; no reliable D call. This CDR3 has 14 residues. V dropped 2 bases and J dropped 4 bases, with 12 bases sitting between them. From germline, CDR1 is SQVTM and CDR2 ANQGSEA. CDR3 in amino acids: CSVELLGGGNTIYF. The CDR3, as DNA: TGCAGCGTTGAACTGCTCGGTGGGGGAAACACCATATATTTT. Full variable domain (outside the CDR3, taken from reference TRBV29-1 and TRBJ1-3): SAVISQKPSRDICQRGTSLTIQCQVDSQVTMMFWYRQQPGQSLTLIATANQGSEATYESGFVIDKFPISRPNLTFSTLTVSNMSPEDSSIYLCSVELLGGGNTIYFGEGSWLTVV.

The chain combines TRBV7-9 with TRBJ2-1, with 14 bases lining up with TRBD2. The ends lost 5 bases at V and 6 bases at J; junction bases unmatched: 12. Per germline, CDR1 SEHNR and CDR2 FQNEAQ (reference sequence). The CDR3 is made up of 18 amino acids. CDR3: CASSLRLAGGPGSNEQFF. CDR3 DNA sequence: TGTGCCAGCAGCCTCAGACTAGCGGGAGGGCCTGGCTCCAATGAGCAGTTCTTC. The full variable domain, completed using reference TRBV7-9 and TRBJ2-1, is DTGVSQNPRHKITKRGQNVTFRCDPISEHNRLYWYRQTLGQGPEFLTYFQNEAQLEKSRLLSDRFSAERPKGSFSTLEIQRTEQGDSAMYLCASSLRLAGGPGSNEQFFGPGTRLTVL.

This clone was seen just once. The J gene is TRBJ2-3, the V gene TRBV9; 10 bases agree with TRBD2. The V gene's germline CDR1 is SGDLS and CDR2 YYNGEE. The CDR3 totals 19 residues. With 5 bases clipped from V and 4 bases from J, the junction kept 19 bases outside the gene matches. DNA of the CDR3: TGTGCCAGCAGGGGGGTAGCTCCCCTAGCGGGAGTGATCTCAGATACGCAGTATTTT. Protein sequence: CASRGVAPLAGVISDTQYF.

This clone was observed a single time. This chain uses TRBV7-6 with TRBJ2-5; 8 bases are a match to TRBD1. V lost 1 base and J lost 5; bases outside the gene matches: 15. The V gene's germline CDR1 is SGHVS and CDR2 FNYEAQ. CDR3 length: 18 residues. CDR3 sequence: CASSLGSSPGGDGETQYF. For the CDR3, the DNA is TGTGCCAGCAGCTTAGGGTCTTCGCCAGGGGGCGACGGTGAGACCCAGTACTTC. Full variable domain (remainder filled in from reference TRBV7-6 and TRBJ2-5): GAGVSQSPRYKVTKRGQDVALRCDPISGHVSLYWYRQALGQGPEFLTYFNYEAQQDKSGLPNDRFSAERPEGSISTLTIQRTEQRDSAMYRCASSLGSSPGGDGETQYFGPGTRLLVL.

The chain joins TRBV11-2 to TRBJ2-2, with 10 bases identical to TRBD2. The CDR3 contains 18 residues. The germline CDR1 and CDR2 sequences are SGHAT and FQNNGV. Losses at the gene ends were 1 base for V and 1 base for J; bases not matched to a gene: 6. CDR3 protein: CASSLGELAGLNTGELFF. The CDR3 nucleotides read TGTGCCAGCAGCTTAGGAGAACTAGCGGGATTGAACACCGGGGAGCTGTTTTTT.

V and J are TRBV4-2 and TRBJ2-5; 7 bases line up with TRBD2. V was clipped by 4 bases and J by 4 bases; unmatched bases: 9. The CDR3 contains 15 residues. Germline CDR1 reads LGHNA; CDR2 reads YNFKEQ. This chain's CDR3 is CASSPLGRERETQYF. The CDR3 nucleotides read TGTGCCAGCAGCCCTTTGGGGCGGGAGAGAGAGACCCAGTACTTC.

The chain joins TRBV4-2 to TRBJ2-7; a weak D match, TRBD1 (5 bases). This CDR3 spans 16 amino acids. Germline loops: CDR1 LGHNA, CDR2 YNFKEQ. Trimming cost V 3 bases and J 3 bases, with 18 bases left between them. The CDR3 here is CASSHVGRARLYEQYF. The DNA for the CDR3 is TGTGCCAGCAGCCACGTGGGGCGAGCGCGTCTCTACGAGCAGTACTTC.

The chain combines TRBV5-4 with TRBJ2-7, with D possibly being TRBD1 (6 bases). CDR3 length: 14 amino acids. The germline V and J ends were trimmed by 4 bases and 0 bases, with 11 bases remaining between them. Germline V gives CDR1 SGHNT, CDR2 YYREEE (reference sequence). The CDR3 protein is CASSITGISYEQYF. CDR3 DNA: TGTGCCAGCAGCATCACAGGGATCTCCTACGAGCAGTACTTC.

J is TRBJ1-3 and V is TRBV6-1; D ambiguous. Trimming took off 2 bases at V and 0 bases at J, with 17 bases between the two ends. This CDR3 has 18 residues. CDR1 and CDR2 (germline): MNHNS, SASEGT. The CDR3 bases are TGTGCCAGCAGTGAATCCTCCAGTACAATCTACTCTGGAAACACCATATATTTT. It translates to CASSESSSTIYSGNTIYF.

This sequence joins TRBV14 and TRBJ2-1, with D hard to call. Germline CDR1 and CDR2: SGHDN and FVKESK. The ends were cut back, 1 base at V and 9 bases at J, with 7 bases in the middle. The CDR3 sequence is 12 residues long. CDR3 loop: CASSQGAPEQFF. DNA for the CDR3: TGTGCCAGCAGCCAAGGAGCCCCTGAGCAGTTCTTC.

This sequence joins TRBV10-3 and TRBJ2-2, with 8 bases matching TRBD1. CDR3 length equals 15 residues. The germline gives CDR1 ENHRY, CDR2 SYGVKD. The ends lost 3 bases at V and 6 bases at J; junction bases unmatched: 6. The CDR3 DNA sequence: TGTGCCATCAGTGACCGAGTACAGGGGGCCGGGGAGCTGTTTTTT. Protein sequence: CAISDRVQGAGELFF.

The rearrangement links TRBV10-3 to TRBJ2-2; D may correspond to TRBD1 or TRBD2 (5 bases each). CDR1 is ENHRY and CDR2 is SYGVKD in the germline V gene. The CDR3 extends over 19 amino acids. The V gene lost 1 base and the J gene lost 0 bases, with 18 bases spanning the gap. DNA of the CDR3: TGTGCCATCAGTGAGTTCATCGATAGAATGGGGGCGAACACCGGGGAGCTGTTTTTT. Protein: CAISEFIDRMGANTGELFF.

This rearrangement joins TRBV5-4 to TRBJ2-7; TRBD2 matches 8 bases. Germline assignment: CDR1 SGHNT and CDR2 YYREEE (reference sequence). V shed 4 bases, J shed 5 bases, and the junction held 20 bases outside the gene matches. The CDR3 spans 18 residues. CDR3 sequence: CASSHFGWRAGDKNEQYF. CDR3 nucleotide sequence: TGTGCCAGCAGCCACTTCGGGTGGAGAGCGGGAGATAAGAACGAGCAGTACTTC.

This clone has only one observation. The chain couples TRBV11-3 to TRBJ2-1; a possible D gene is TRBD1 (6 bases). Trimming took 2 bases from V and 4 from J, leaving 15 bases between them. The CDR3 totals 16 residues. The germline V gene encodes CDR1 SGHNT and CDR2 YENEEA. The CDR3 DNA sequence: TGTGCCAGCAGCTTAAACCCGGGACAACATTACAATGAGCAGTTCTTC. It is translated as CASSLNPGQHYNEQFF.

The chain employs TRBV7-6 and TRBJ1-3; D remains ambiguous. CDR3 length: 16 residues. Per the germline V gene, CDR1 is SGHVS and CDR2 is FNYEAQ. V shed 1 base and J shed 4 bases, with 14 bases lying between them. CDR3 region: CASSLESGPRGNTIYF. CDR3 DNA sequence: TGTGCCAGCAGCTTAGAGTCAGGACCAAGGGGAAACACCATATATTTT.

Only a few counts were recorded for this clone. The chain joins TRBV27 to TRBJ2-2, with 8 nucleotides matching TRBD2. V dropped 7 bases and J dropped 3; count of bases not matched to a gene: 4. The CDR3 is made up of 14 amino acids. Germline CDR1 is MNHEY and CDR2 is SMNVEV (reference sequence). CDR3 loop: CASTGGADTGELFF. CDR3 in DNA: TGTGCCAGCACGGGGGGGGCTGACACCGGGGAGCTGTTTTTT.

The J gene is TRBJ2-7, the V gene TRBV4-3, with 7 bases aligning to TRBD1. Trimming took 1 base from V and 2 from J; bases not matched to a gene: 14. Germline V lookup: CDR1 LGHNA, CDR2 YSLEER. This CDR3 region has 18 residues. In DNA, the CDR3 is TGCGCCAGCAGCCAAGGGACGATTGAACGACAGGGTCCCTACGAGCAGTACTTC. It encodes CASSQGTIERQGPYEQYF.

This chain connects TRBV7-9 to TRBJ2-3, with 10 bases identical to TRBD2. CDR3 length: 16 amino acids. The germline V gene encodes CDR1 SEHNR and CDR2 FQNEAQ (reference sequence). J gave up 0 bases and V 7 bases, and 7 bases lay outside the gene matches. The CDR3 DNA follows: TGTGCCAGCACCCTTGGACTAGCGGAGAGCACAGATACGCAGTATTTT. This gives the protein CASTLGLAESTDTQYF.

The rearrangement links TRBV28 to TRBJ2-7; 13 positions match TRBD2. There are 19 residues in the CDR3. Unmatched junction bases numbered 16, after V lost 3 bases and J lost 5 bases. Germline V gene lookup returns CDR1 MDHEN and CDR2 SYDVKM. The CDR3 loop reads CASSLHTHGLAGVYDEQYF. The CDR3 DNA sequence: TGTGCCAGCAGTTTGCACACCCACGGACTAGCGGGAGTCTATGACGAGCAGTACTTC.

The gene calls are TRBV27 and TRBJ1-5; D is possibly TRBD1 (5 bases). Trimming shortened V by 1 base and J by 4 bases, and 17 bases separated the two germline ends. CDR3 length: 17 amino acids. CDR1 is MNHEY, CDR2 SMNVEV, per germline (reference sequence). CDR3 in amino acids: CASSLWGRRGWNQPQHF. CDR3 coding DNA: TGTGCCAGCAGTTTATGGGGCAGGAGAGGTTGGAATCAGCCCCAGCATTTT.